This T cell receptor beta chain was captured by sequencing in a study of blood T cell repertoires in COVID-19. Looking at the study overall: Acute-phase and convalescent COVID-19 samples originated in the United States, Italy and Spain.

Original analysis: Amplified reference gene primers provided the basis for estimating nucleated cell counts. Repertoires were generated with immunoSEQ multiplex PCR, while TCRdb's copy carries only in-frame clones and drops some. The DNA gave D and trimming, while V, J and clone size come from that table. This repertoire shows about 68,000 clones, roughly 87% found once; its top ten account for roughly 3.1%. Deletions cut 4 bases from V and 4 bases from J, with 19 bases between. This CDR3 region has 16 residues. From germline, CDR1 is MDHEN and CDR2 SYDVKM. The sample holds a few counts of this clone. Seattle patient enrollment occurred during active infection, with longitudinal follow-up thereafter.

The sequenced material came from peripheral blood. The TCR comes from a woman between 50 and 59 years old with COVID-19, enrolled during active disease. The V call is TRBV28, the J call TRBJ1-1; tentative D call: TRBD1 (6 bases). The CDR3 loop reads CASSYHPRGGGTEAFF. The CDR3 DNA is TGTGCCAGCAGTTACCACCCCAGGGGCGGAGGCACTGAAGCTTTCTTT.